The 21 T cell receptor beta chains below were found in one sample sequenced in a study of post-analysis software for immune sequencing data. Study observations and caveats: Roughly 5 TRBV segments occurring more often in patients than controls included TRBV5-6, TRBV5-1 and TRBV20-1.

What these receptors recognize is not known. Carried by the TCR beta cDNA libraries were unique molecular identifiers. TCRdb reprocessed the PCR reads via MiXCR and lists one record per CDR3 protein. The table records a few hundred thousand distinct CDR3 sequences, under 40% of them present only once. Sequences were obtained from blood. All receptors derive from a girl under 18 with multiple sclerosis.

The V and J genes are TRBV10-2 and TRBJ2-3; D perhaps matches TRBD2 (6 bases). CDR3 length equals 14 residues. Germline CDR1 and CDR2: WSHSY and SAAADI. V shed 8 bases and J shed 2 bases, with 14 bases lying between them. For the CDR3, the DNA is TGCGCCAGCCAAGAGGCGGGGCACACAGATACGCAGTATTTT. This codes for CASQEAGHTDTQYF.

This clonotype was observed once. The rearrangement uses TRBV27 and TRBJ1-3, with a tentative D call TRBD1 (6 bases). There are 14 residues in the CDR3. The V end was cut by 8 bases, the J end by 2 bases, with 13 bases between. Germline V lookup: CDR1 MNHEY, CDR2 SMNVEV (reference sequence). The CDR3 is CASARGATGNTIYF. The CDR3, as DNA: TGTGCCAGCGCTAGGGGGGCAACTGGAAACACCATATATTTT.

The chain joins TRBV20-1 to TRBJ2-5; no clear D. Trimming took 0 bases from V and 3 from J, leaving 8 bases between them. This CDR3 has 13 residues. Germline V CDR1 and CDR2: DFQATT, SNEGSKA (reference sequence). The CDR3 loop reads CSAREGSKETQYF. The CDR3 nucleotides are TGCAGTGCTAGAGAGGGTAGCAAAGAGACCCAGTACTTC.

The chain has TRBV18 and TRBJ1-1, with D possibly TRBD1 on 6 matching bases. The CDR3 contains 15 residues. Trimming left V 8 bases short and J 1 base short, with 17 bases between. Germline assignment: CDR1 KGHSH and CDR2 LQKENI. CDR3 loop: CASHKGLDRNTEAFF. In nucleotides, the CDR3 is TGTGCCAGCCATAAGGGGTTGGACAGGAACACTGAAGCTTTCTTT. Full variable domain (outside the CDR3, taken from reference TRBV18 and TRBJ1-1): NAGVMQNPRHLVRRRGQEARLRCSPMKGHSHVYWYRQLPEEGLKFMVYLQKENIIDESGMPKERFSAEFPKEGPSILRIQQVVRGDSAAYFCASHKGLDRNTEAFFGQGTRLTVV.

The chain links TRBV20-1 to TRBJ2-1; 7 bases are shared with TRBD1. J was trimmed by 2 bases and V by 8 bases; bases with no gene match: 3. Germline V gene data show CDR1 as DFQATT and CDR2 as SNEGSKA (reference sequence). The CDR3 runs 12 residues. CDR3 coding DNA: TGCAGTAGACAGGGCCCCTACAATGAGCAGTTCTTC. Translation: CSRQGPYNEQFF.

This clonotype was counted at least ten times. The chain carries TRBV12-3 or TRBV12-4 and TRBJ2-7, with 10 bases that match TRBD2. CDR3 length: 15 amino acids. V shed 6 bases, J shed 4 bases, and the junction held 9 bases outside the gene matches. This chain's CDR3 is CASRKGLADSYEQYF. DNA for the CDR3: TGTGCCAGCAGGAAAGGACTAGCGGATTCTTACGAGCAGTACTTC.

This clonotype occurred a few times. The chain couples TRBV10-3 to TRBJ2-5, with unresolved D. The CDR3 length is 12 residues. Germline values: CDR1 ENHRY, CDR2 SYGVKD. The V gene lost 4 bases and the J gene lost 5 bases, with 8 bases spanning the gap. The CDR3 DNA reads as TGTGCCATCAGTGGCGACCGGGAGACCCAGTACTTC. This translates into CAISGDRETQYF.

This chain uses TRBV29-1 with TRBJ2-5, with 7 bases aligning to TRBD2. CDR3 length equals 13 residues. V trimming: 7 bases; J trimming: 5 bases; junction bases outside the gene matches: 10. The germline gives CDR1 SQVTM, CDR2 ANQGSEA. The CDR3: CSADRGERETQYF. The CDR3 DNA reads TGCAGCGCTGATCGGGGGGAACGGGAGACCCAGTACTTC. Together with reference TRBV29-1 and TRBJ2-5, the CDR3 gives the full variable domain: SAVISQKPSRDICQRGTSLTIQCQVDSQVTMMFWYRQQPGQSLTLIATANQGSEATYESGFVIDKFPISRPNLTFSTLTVSNMSPEDSSIYLCSADRGERETQYFGPGTRLLVL.

This chain joins TRBV5-1 and TRBJ2-1; 10 nucleotides agree with TRBD2. The junction had 3 bases not matched to a gene; V was cut back by 1 base and J by 5 bases. Germline V gives CDR1 SGHRS, CDR2 YFSETQ. This CDR3 comprises 15 residues. The CDR3 region is CASSLFTSGDNEQFF. Here the CDR3 DNA reads TGCGCCAGCAGCTTGTTCACTAGCGGGGACAATGAGCAGTTCTTC.

J is TRBJ1-4 and V is TRBV10-3, with D tentatively TRBD1 (5 bases). CDR1 and CDR2 (germline): ENHRY, SYGVKD. The CDR3 runs to 15 residues. Trimming took 3 bases from V and 1 from J, leaving 9 bases between them. This CDR3 is CAISDMQGTNEKLFF. The CDR3 nucleotides are TGTGCCATCAGTGACATGCAGGGAACTAATGAAAAACTGTTTTTT.

This clonotype was observed at least ten times. The chain recombines TRBV20-1 with TRBJ2-3; D assignment may be TRBD1 or TRBD2 (5 bases each). Trimming pared 5 bases from V and 0 bases from J, leaving 18 bases between. Per germline, CDR1 DFQATT and CDR2 SNEGSKA (reference sequence). This CDR3 region has 16 residues. CDR3 bases: TGCAGTGCTCTAACGCCCGGGACGCCAAGCACAGATACGCAGTATTTT. Its translation is CSALTPGTPSTDTQYF.

The chain carries TRBV5-1 and TRBJ1-4; D gene ambiguous. Germline lookup yields CDR1 SGHRS and CDR2 YFSETQ. The V gene lost 0 bases and the J gene lost 10 bases, with 16 bases spanning the gap. The CDR3 sequence is 15 residues long. The DNA for the CDR3 is TGCGCCAGCAGCTTGGGTACCCGTCCAGAGGGAAAACTGTTTTTT. It translates to CASSLGTRPEGKLFF.

This clonotype was found a few times. V gene TRBV5-1 combines with J gene TRBJ1-2, with 8 positions matching TRBD1. Losses at the gene ends were 0 bases for V and 7 bases for J; bases not matched to a gene: 8. Germline V gene lookup returns CDR1 SGHRS and CDR2 YFSETQ. This CDR3 is 15 amino acids long. CDR3 region: CASSLASGQGFGYTF. The CDR3 nucleotides are TGCGCCAGCAGCTTGGCCTCCGGACAGGGATTTGGCTACACCTTC.

The chain joins TRBV6-5 to TRBJ2-1; 9 bases match TRBD2. The CDR3 length is 15 residues. The J segment lost 9 bases and the V segment lost 0 bases, leaving 6 bases of the junction unmatched. The germline gives CDR1 MNHEY, CDR2 SVGAGI. CDR3 DNA sequence: TGTGCCAGCAGTTACTCGGGCGGGGGGGCCGGTGAGCAGTTCTTC. Its translation is CASSYSGGGAGEQFF.

The chain links TRBV7-9 to TRBJ2-7; no definite D call. Germline CDR1 is SEHNR and CDR2 is FQNEAQ (reference sequence). Trimming took 5 bases from V and 0 from J, leaving 11 bases between them. CDR3 length: 14 amino acids. The CDR3 DNA sequence: TGTGCCAGCAGCCCGATAGGTAACTCCTACGAGCAGTACTTC. Translation: CASSPIGNSYEQYF.

The chain is built from TRBV15 and TRBJ2-1, with 15 nucleotides matching TRBD2. Trimming took 1 base from V and 8 from J; bases not matched to a gene: 15. Germline V gene sequence: CDR1 LNHNV, CDR2 YYDKDF (reference sequence). The CDR3 spans 20 residues. CDR3 DNA: TGTGCCACCAGCAGAGCCCAAAACGGACTAGCGGGGGGGCTTCTATATGAGCAGTTCTTC. This translates into CATSRAQNGLAGGLLYEQFF.

The genes are TRBV4-1 and TRBJ1-5; 9 bases are a match to TRBD1. The CDR3 length is 17 residues. Looked up from germline, CDR1 is MGHRA and CDR2 is YSYEKL. V gave up 3 bases and J gave up 0 bases; unmatched junction bases: 6. The CDR3 protein is CASSQGTGRNSNQPQHF. The CDR3 DNA reads TGCGCCAGCAGCCAGGGGACAGGGAGAAATAGCAATCAGCCCCAGCATTTT.

About this clonotype: The junction departs from germline at one end; a sequencing error may be responsible. The chain recombines TRBV29-1 with TRBJ2-1; 7 nucleotides line up with TRBD1. The CDR3 sequence is 14 residues long. Germline values: CDR1 SQVTM, CDR2 ANQGSEA. CDR3 region: CSARTGSSYNGQFF. Written as DNA, the CDR3 is TGCAGCGCCCGGACAGGAAGCTCCTACAATGGGCAGTTCTTC.

This clonotype came up a few times. This CDR3 reads CASSPQPDEKLFF. The CDR3 DNA is TGTGCCAGCAGCCCACAGCCGGATGAAAAACTGTTTTTT. The gene calls are TRBV11-1 and TRBJ1-4; the D is unclear. The germline V gene encodes CDR1 SGHAT and CDR2 FQDESV (reference sequence). Trimming removed 5 bases from V and 6 bases from J, with 10 bases in between. The CDR3 is made up of 13 amino acids.

This clonotype was seen only once. It may be a read error: a sequence one base away is much more abundant. The gene calls are TRBV11-1 and TRBJ2-7, with a possible D match to TRBD1 (6 bases). Germline loops: CDR1 SGHAT, CDR2 FQDESV (reference sequence). The CDR3 extends over 13 amino acids. The CDR3 sequence: CANSLEDSYEQYF. Written as DNA, the CDR3 is TGTGCCAACAGCTTAGAGGACAGCTACGAGCAGTACTTC.

The sample holds a few counts of this clonotype. The chain carries TRBV20-1 and TRBJ1-2; D is perhaps TRBD1 (5 bases). Germline V gives CDR1 DFQATT, CDR2 SNEGSKA (reference sequence). Trimming left V 6 bases short and J 1 base short, with 15 bases between. There are 14 residues in the CDR3. The CDR3 DNA reads as TGCAGTGCCCCCCTCGGACACCTTAACTATGGCTACACCTTC. Translated: CSAPLGHLNYGYTF.